This T cell receptor beta chain was captured by sequencing in a study of metastatic and nonmetastatic thyroid tumors. Turning to the study itself: Comparative analysis of repertoires was undertaken across blood and tumor or nodule tissue obtained from malignant and benign thyroid patients.

V gave up 0 bases and J gave up 0 bases, with 3 bases separating them. CDR1 and CDR2 (germline): MNHNY, SVGAGI (reference sequence). The CDR3 is 14 amino acids. Study findings and constraints: Across blood and tumor, TCR beta diversity in malignant thyroid tumors was reportedly significantly higher than in benign nodules.

Patients had received no treatment of any kind before thyroid surgery. This clone showed up many times. Its target is unknown. Study processing details: Using the CDR3 differences seen across clinicopathological groups, the authors built a distant-metastasis classifier for papillary thyroid cancer, which was meant to discriminate distant-metastatic patients. Via MiXCR, TCRdb re-called the PCR reads. The V and J calls come from TCRdb's annotation, not from the publication. Here the sample spans 35,000 to 50,000 clones, roughly 31% being singletons. The V gene is TRBV6-6, the J gene TRBJ2-4; D unclear. This receptor was obtained from a male donor with papillary thyroid cancer or a benign thyroid nodule (not recorded which). Some clones in this sample may be carry-over from other donors' samples. The sample taken for sequencing was blood. This CDR3 is CASSYSTAKNIQYF. CDR3 DNA sequence: TGTGCCAGCAGTTACTCGACAGCCAAAAACATTCAGTACTTC.